A single sample gave rise to the 26 T cell receptor beta chains below, sequenced in a study of T cells after yellow fever vaccination. A single record per CDR3 protein comes from TCRdb applying MiXCR to the 5' RACE reads. The repertoire holds some 350,000 distinct CDR3 sequences, with about 4% as singletons. The source was PBMCs, collected 5 days after the yellow fever booster vaccination. Every receptor here comes from a young man who received the YFV17D yellow fever vaccine.

This clonotype was recorded a few times. This sequence joins TRBV5-6 and TRBJ2-5, with D tentatively TRBD1 or TRBD2 (5 bases each). CDR3 length: 12 amino acids. Looked up from germline, CDR1 is SGHDT and CDR2 is YYEEEE. The V gene lost 4 bases and the J gene lost 5 bases, with 9 bases spanning the gap. CDR3 in amino acids: CASSRGVETQYF. CDR3 nucleotide sequence: TGTGCCAGCAGCCGAGGGGTTGAGACCCAGTACTTC.

This clonotype was observed a few times. This chain uses TRBV12-3 or TRBV12-4 with TRBJ2-6; possibly TRBD1 or TRBD2 for D (5 bases each). The CDR3 loop spans 17 amino acids. V lost 5 bases and J lost 4, with 18 bases in between. The CDR3 nucleotides are TGTGCCAGCAGTCGGGCCCACAGGACGGGAGGGGCCAACGTCCTGACTTTC. This codes for CASSRAHRTGGANVLTF.

This sequence joins TRBV18 and TRBJ2-5, with 11 bases fitting TRBD1. Trimming at V came to 3 bases and at J to 7 bases, leaving 4 bases not matched to a gene. This CDR3 region has 14 residues. The germline V gene has CDR1 KGHSH and CDR2 LQKENI. CDR3 coding DNA: TGTGCCAGCTCACCGGGACAGGGGGAGGTGACCCAGTACTTC. This sequence encodes CASSPGQGEVTQYF.

The rearrangement joins TRBV18 to TRBJ2-7; weak D call: TRBD1 (5 bases). Trimming took off 0 bases at V and 1 base at J, with 13 bases between the two ends. The CDR3 sequence is 16 residues long. Germline values: CDR1 KGHSH, CDR2 LQKENI. The CDR3 region has the DNA TGTGCCAGCTCACCACCAAATAGGGGTGATTCCTACGAGCAGTACTTC. Translating gives CASSPPNRGDSYEQYF.

This clonotype has only a few counts. V and J are TRBV7-3 and TRBJ2-7; 7 nucleotides agree with TRBD1. V shed 5 bases and J 7 bases; nucleotides not matched to a gene: 8. Germline loops: CDR1 SGHTA, CDR2 FQGTGA. This CDR3 is built from 13 residues. The CDR3 sequence is CASSRTGLREQYF. CDR3 in DNA: TGTGCCAGCAGCCGGACAGGTTTACGAGAGCAGTACTTC. The whole variable domain, remainder taken from reference TRBV7-3 and TRBJ2-7, is GAGVSQTPSNKVTEKGKYVELRCDPISGHTALYWYRQSLGQGPEFLIYFQGTGAADDSGLPNDRFFAVRPEGSVSTLKIQRTERGDSAVYLCASSRTGLREQYFGPGTRLTVT.

The sample holds a few counts of this clonotype. This sequence joins TRBV20-1 and TRBJ2-7; tentative D call: TRBD1 (6 bases). This CDR3 comprises 18 residues. Looked up from germline, CDR1 is DFQATT and CDR2 is SNEGSKA (reference sequence). Trimming removed 0 bases at V and 2 bases at J, with 23 bases between. The CDR3 DNA sequence: TGCAGTGCTAGAGATCCCCAGGGGCTATCTCATACTACCTACGAGCAGTACGTC. It codes for CSARDPQGLSHTTYEQYV.

The rearrangement joins TRBV4-3 to TRBJ1-1, with unresolved D. From germline, CDR1 is LGHNA and CDR2 YSLEER. The CDR3 has 15 amino acids. V lost 0 bases and J lost 2, with 10 bases in between. The CDR3 sequence: CASSQEPRPNTEAFF. CDR3 nucleotides: TGCGCCAGCAGCCAAGAACCCAGGCCTAACACTGAAGCTTTCTTT.

This clonotype was seen more than once but under ten times. The chain joins TRBV18 to TRBJ1-1; the match to TRBD1 covers 8 bases. CDR3 length: 15 amino acids. Germline values: CDR1 KGHSH, CDR2 LQKENI. The V and J ends lost 6 bases and 4 bases, in that order; junction bases with no gene match: 10. The CDR3 here is CASSIGRGRITEAFF. The CDR3 nucleotides are TGTGCCAGCTCTATCGGCAGGGGGCGGATCACTGAAGCTTTCTTT.

This clonotype was seen more than once but under ten times. Here the CDR3 DNA reads TGCGCCAGCAGCTTCTACTCTGATCCCGCAGCTAACTATGGCTACACCTTC. The encoded protein is CASSFYSDPAANYGYTF. The gene calls are TRBV4-3 and TRBJ1-2, with D hard to call. V dropped 5 bases and J dropped 0 bases, with 19 bases sitting between them. Germline-derived CDR1 and CDR2 are LGHNA and YSLEER. The CDR3 covers 17 residues.

This clonotype was seen only a few times. This chain uses TRBV12-3 or TRBV12-4 with TRBJ1-3; no clear D gene. This CDR3 is built from 12 residues. The V and J ends lost 7 bases and 0 bases respectively, with 4 bases between them. CDR3 in amino acids: CASTLSGNTIYF. The CDR3 DNA sequence: TGTGCCAGCACTCTCTCTGGAAACACCATATATTTT.

The J gene is TRBJ2-2, the V gene TRBV20-1; 9 bases align to TRBD1. The V segment lost 3 bases and the J segment 5 bases; nucleotides outside the gene matches: 10. The V gene's germline CDR1 is DFQATT and CDR2 SNEGSKA (reference sequence). CDR3 size: 16 residues. CDR3 amino acids: CSARPGQGLVTGELFF. CDR3 sequence (DNA): TGCAGTGCTAGGCCCGGACAGGGGCTGGTTACCGGGGAGCTGTTTTTT.

The V call is TRBV7-3, the J call TRBJ2-7; D remains ambiguous. Trimming took 4 bases from V and 3 from J, leaving 13 bases between them. CDR3 length: 14 residues. Germline CDR1 is SGHTA and CDR2 is FQGTGA. The CDR3 DNA is TGTGCCAGCAGCTCGAGCTGTTTGTGCTACGAGCAGTACGTC. Its translation: CASSSSCLCYEQYV.

The chain couples TRBV20-1 to TRBJ1-3, with D maybe TRBD1 (6 bases). The V end was cut by 3 bases, the J end by 3 bases, with 21 bases between. This CDR3 has 17 residues. Germline V gene sequence: CDR1 DFQATT, CDR2 SNEGSKA (reference sequence). CDR3 coding DNA: TGCAGTGCTAGGGGGGGCCGCTTGGGGGAACTTGGAAACACCATATATTTT. Translation gives CSARGGRLGELGNTIYF.

The CDR3 region has the DNA TGTGCCAGTAGTGTTGTCGGACAGAACTACGAGCAGTACTTC. As protein: CASSVVGQNYEQYF. The chain links TRBV19 to TRBJ2-7; D perhaps matches TRBD1 (6 bases). With 5 bases removed from V and 3 bases from J, the gap between germline ends came to 14 bases. There are 14 residues in the CDR3. Germline V lookup: CDR1 LNHDA, CDR2 SQIVND (reference sequence).

Ten or more counts support this clonotype. The chain carries TRBV4-3 and TRBJ2-1; possibly TRBD1 for D (6 bases). Trimming left V 4 bases short and J 6 bases short, with 16 bases between. The CDR3 spans 15 residues. The germline V gene encodes CDR1 LGHNA and CDR2 YSLEER. The CDR3 region has the DNA TGCGCCAGCAGCCCAAGACGAAAGACAGGCAATGAGCAGTTCTTC. Protein sequence: CASSPRRKTGNEQFF.

This clonotype occurred many times. The chain has TRBV6-6 and TRBJ1-1; TRBD1 might be the D (5 bases). From germline, CDR1 is MNHNY and CDR2 SVGAGI (reference sequence). Trimming pared 0 bases from V and 5 bases from J, leaving 10 bases between. The CDR3 extends over 14 amino acids. CDR3 in DNA: TGTGCCAGCAGTTACTCGGGGGGGGAAACTGAAGCTTTCTTT. It encodes CASSYSGGETEAFF.

This clonotype came up a few times. This chain links TRBV4-3 with TRBJ2-2; D remains unclear. CDR1 is LGHNA, CDR2 YSLEER, per germline. The CDR3 loop spans 13 amino acids. Trimming removed 4 bases from V and 9 bases from J, with 12 bases in between. In DNA, the CDR3 is TGCGCCAGCAGCCGCGGTGCGGATAGGGAGCTGTTTTTT. Amino acid sequence: CASSRGADRELFF.

This clonotype was detected a few times. The chain couples TRBV15 to TRBJ1-4; D call uncertain. The length of the CDR3 is 15 residues. The V end was cut by 0 bases, the J end by 4 bases, with 9 bases between. CDR1 is LNHNV and CDR2 is YYDKDF in the germline V gene (reference sequence). The DNA of the CDR3 is TGTGCCACCAGCAGAGATGTGGTTTTTAATGAAAAACTGTTTTTT. Translating gives CATSRDVVFNEKLFF.

V and J are TRBV27 and TRBJ1-2; 7 bases match TRBD1. The CDR3 is 14 residues long. V dropped 2 bases and J dropped 4; count of bases not matched to a gene: 4. Germline CDR1 and CDR2: MNHEY and SMNVEV (reference sequence). The chain's CDR3 is CASSLKDRLYGYTF. The DNA of the CDR3 is TGTGCCAGCAGTTTAAAGGACAGGCTCTATGGCTACACCTTC.

This clonotype was recorded at least ten times. V and J are TRBV11-2 and TRBJ2-7, with D perhaps matching TRBD2 (5 bases). Trimming removed 0 bases from V and 2 bases from J, with 14 bases in between. This CDR3 is built from 16 residues. Germline-derived CDR1 and CDR2 are SGHAT and FQNNGV. The DNA for the CDR3 is TGTGCCAGCAGCTTAGAAGGTCCGGGGAGAGCCTACGAGCAGTACTTC. It is translated as CASSLEGPGRAYEQYF.

The J gene is TRBJ2-2, the V gene TRBV11-2; 10 nucleotides agree with TRBD2. Per germline, CDR1 SGHAT and CDR2 FQNNGV. The CDR3 contains 16 residues. Trimming at V came to 5 bases and at J to 6 bases, leaving 9 bases not matched to a gene. DNA for the CDR3: TGTGCCAGCAGCGCCCGCTTTAGCGGGGGGCCCGGGGAGCTGTTTTTT. Translating it yields CASSARFSGGPGELFF.

This chain uses TRBV6-6 with TRBJ2-3, with D perhaps assigned TRBD1 or TRBD2 (5 bases each). V lost 6 bases, J lost 2 bases, and 18 bases lay in between. The CDR3 is 16 residues long. Germline V gives CDR1 MNHNY, CDR2 SVGAGI (reference sequence). CDR3 protein: CASRDPGRSFTDTQYF. The DNA of the CDR3 is TGTGCCAGCAGAGATCCGGGACGTAGCTTCACAGATACGCAGTATTTT.

The CDR3 spells CASSLSEGTDTQYF. Written as DNA, the CDR3 is TGTGCCAGCAGTTTATCGGAGGGGACAGATACGCAGTATTTT. The chain is built from TRBV27 and TRBJ2-3, with a weak D call TRBD2 (6 bases). Germline values: CDR1 MNHEY, CDR2 SMNVEV (reference sequence). This CDR3 is built from 14 residues. V was pared by 0 bases and J by 3 bases, with 7 bases between.

This chain uses TRBV12-3 or TRBV12-4 with TRBJ1-1; a possible D gene is TRBD1 (5 bases). The CDR3 spans 14 residues. Trimming pared 3 bases from V and 5 bases from J, leaving 13 bases between. For the CDR3, the DNA is TGTGCCAGCAGTTTTGTAGTTCGGGGGACTGAAGCTTTCTTT. Protein sequence: CASSFVVRGTEAFF.

This clonotype was seen only a few times. The chain recombines TRBV7-2 with TRBJ1-1, with D possibly TRBD1 on 6 matching bases. Looked up from germline, CDR1 is SGHTA and CDR2 is FQGNSA. Deletions cut 1 base from V and 11 bases from J, with 17 bases between. The CDR3 length is 14 residues. The CDR3 loop is CASSLEATQGLAFF. In DNA form, the CDR3 reads TGTGCCAGCAGCTTAGAAGCGACGCAGGGGTTGGCTTTCTTT.

J is TRBJ2-1 and V is TRBV7-9, with a tentative D call TRBD1 (6 bases). Trimming cost V 6 bases and J 7 bases, with 16 bases left between them. The CDR3 extends over 14 amino acids. Looked up from germline, CDR1 is SEHNR and CDR2 is FQNEAQ (reference sequence). The CDR3 region is CASSPPPGDNEQFF. Here the CDR3 DNA reads TGTGCCAGCAGTCCACCTCCAGGGGATAATGAGCAGTTCTTC.